This T cell receptor beta chain was sequenced during a study of T cell changes during pregnancy in multiple sclerosis. The table came from immunoSEQ multiplex PCR; TCRdb's copy has only in-frame clones and leaves some out. The sample has around 62,000 clones, about nine tenths seen once. This specimen consisted of peripheral blood, obtained in the third trimester of pregnancy. The receptor comes from a female donor with multiple sclerosis, enrolled in a pregnancy study.

The CDR3 is CASSQGVGREQYF. For the CDR3, the DNA is TGTGCCAGCAGCCAAGGGGTTGGTAGGGAGCAGTACTTC. This rearrangement joins TRBV11-3 to TRBJ2-7; possible D gene TRBD1, 5 bases. In germline, CDR1 is SGHNT, CDR2 YENEEA. The CDR3 runs 13 residues. V lost 5 bases to trimming and J lost 7 bases, with 15 bases between them.